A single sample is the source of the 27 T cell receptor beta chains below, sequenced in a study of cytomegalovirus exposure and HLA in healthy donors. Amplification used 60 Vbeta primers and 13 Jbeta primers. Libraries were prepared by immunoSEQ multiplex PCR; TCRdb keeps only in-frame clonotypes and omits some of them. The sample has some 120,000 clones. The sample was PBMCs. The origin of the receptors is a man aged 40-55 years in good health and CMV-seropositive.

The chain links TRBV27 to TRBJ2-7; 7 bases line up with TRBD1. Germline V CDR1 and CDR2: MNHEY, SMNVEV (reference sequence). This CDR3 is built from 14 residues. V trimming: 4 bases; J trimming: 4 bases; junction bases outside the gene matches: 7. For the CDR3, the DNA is TGTGCCAGCAGTTCAACCCCGGACAGGTACGAGCAGTACTTC. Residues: CASSSTPDRYEQYF.

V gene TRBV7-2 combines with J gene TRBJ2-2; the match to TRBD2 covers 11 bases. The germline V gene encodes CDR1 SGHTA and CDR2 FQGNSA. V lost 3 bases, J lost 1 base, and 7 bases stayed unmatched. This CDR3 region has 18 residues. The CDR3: CASSFPSGRPRNTGELFF. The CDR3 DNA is TGTGCCAGCAGCTTCCCTAGCGGGAGGCCCCGGAACACCGGGGAGCTGTTTTTT. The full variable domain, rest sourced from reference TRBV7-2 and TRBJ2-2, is GAGVSQSPSNKVTEKGKDVELRCDPISGHTALYWYRQSLGQGLEFLIYFQGNSAPDKSGLPSDRFSAERTGGSVSTLTIQRTQQEDSAVYLCASSFPSGRPRNTGELFFGEGSRLTVL.

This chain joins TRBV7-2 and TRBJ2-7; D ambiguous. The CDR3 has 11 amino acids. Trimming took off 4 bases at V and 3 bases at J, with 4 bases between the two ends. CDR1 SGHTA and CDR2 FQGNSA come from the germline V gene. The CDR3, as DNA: TGTGCCAGCAGCTCCGTCTACGAGCAGTACTTC. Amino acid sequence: CASSSVYEQYF.

The CDR3 loop is CASSLLASPQETQYF. In DNA, the CDR3 is TGCGCCAGCAGCTTACTAGCTTCCCCTCAAGAGACCCAGTACTTC. This chain uses TRBV5-1 with TRBJ2-5, with TRBD2 as a possible D gene (6 bases). Germline V gene sequence: CDR1 SGHRS, CDR2 YFSETQ. This CDR3 comprises 15 residues. V was clipped by 2 bases and J by 2 bases, with 13 bases between them.

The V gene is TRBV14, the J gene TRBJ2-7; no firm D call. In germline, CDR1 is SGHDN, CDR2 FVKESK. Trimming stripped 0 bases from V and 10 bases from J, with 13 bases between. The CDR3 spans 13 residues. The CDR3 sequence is CASSQDLDTSQYF. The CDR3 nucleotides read TGTGCCAGCAGCCAAGATTTAGACACCTCTCAGTACTTC.

This chain's CDR3 is CASSSGQHYEQYF. The CDR3 DNA reads TGCGCCAGCAGCTCCGGACAGCACTACGAGCAGTACTTC. The V call is TRBV5-1, the J call TRBJ2-7; a possible D gene is TRBD1 (6 bases). The V and J ends lost 3 bases and 3 bases respectively, with 10 bases between them. Germline lookup yields CDR1 SGHRS and CDR2 YFSETQ. CDR3 length: 13 amino acids.

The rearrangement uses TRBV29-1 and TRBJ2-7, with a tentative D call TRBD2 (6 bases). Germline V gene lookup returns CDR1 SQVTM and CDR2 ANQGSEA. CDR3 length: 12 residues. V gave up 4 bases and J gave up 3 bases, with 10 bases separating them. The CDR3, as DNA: TGCAGCGTTGGAGGGACTGTCTACGAGCAGTACTTC. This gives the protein CSVGGTVYEQYF.

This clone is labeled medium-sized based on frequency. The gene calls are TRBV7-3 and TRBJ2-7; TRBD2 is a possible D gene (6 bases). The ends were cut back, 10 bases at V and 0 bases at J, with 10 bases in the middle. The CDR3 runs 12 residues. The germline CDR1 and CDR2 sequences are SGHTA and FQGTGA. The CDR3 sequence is CATHGGSYEQYF. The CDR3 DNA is TGTGCCACCCACGGGGGCTCCTACGAGCAGTACTTC.

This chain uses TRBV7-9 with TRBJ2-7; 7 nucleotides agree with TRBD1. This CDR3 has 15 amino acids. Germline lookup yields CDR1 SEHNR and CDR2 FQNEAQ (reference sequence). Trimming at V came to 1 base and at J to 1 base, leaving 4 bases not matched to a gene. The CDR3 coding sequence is TGTGCCAGCAGCTTAGAAAGGGGGCAGTCCTACGAGCAGTACTTC. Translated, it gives CASSLERGQSYEQYF. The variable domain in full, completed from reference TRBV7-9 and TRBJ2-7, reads DTGVSQNPRHKITKRGQNVTFRCDPISEHNRLYWYRQTLGQGPEFLTYFQNEAQLEKSRLLSDRFSAERPKGSFSTLEIQRTEQGDSAMYLCASSLERGQSYEQYFGPGTRLTVT.

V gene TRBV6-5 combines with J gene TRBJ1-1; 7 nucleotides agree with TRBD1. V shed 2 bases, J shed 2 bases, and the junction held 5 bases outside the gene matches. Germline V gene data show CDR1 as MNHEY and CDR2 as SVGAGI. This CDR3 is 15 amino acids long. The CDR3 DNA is TGTGCCAGCAGTTACGGAAACAGGGGAAACACTGAAGCTTTCTTT. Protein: CASSYGNRGNTEAFF.

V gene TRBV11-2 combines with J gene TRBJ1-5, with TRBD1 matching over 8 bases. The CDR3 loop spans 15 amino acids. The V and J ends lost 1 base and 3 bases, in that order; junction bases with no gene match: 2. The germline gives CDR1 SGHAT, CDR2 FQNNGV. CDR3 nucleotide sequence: TGTGCCAGCAGCTTAGGGGGACAGGTCAATCAGCCCCAGCATTTT. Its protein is CASSLGGQVNQPQHF.

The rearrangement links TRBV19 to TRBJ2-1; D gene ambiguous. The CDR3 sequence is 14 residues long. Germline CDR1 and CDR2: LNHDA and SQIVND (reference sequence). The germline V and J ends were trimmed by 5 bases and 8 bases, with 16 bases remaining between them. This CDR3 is CASSSIAWYDEQFF. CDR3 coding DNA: TGTGCCAGTAGTTCGATAGCATGGTACGATGAGCAGTTCTTC. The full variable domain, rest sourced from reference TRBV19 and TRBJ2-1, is DGGITQSPKYLFRKEGQNVTLSCEQNLNHDAMYWYRQDPGQGLRLIYYSQIVNDFQKGDIAEGYSVSREKKESFPLTVTSAQKNPTAFYLCASSSIAWYDEQFFGPGTRLTVL.

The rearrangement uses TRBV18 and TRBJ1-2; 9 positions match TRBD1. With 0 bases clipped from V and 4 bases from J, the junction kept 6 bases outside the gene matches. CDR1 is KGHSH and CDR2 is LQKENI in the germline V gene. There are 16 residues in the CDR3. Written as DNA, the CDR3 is TGTGCCAGCTCACCACCAGGACAGGGGAATGCCTATGGCTACACCTTC. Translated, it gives CASSPPGQGNAYGYTF.

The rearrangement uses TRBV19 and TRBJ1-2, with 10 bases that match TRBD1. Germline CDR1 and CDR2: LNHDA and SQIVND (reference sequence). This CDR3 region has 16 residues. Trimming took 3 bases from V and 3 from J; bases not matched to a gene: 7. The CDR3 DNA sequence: TGTGCCAGTAGTATTGACAGGGGGCGGCCCGACTATGGCTACACCTTC. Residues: CASSIDRGRPDYGYTF.

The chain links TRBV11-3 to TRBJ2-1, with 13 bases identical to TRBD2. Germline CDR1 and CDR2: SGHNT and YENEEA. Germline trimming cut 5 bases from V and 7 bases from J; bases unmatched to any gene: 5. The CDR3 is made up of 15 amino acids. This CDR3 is CASSLTSGRDNEQFF. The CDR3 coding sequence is TGTGCCAGCAGCCTAACTAGCGGGAGGGATAATGAGCAGTTCTTC.

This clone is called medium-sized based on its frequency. The CDR3 nucleotides read TGTGCCAGCAGCGTAGATCCAGGGATTCTGAACTACGAGCAGTACTTC. Amino acids: CASSVDPGILNYEQYF. This chain connects TRBV2 to TRBJ2-7; weak D call: TRBD1 (5 bases). CDR3 length: 16 amino acids. Germline loops: CDR1 SNHLY, CDR2 FYNNEI. V lost 6 bases to trimming and J lost 3 bases, with 21 bases between them.

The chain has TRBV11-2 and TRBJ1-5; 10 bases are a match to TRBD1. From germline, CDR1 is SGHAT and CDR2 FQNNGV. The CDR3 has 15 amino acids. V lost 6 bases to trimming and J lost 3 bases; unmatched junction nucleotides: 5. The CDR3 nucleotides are TGTGCCAGCAGTCCGGGACAGGGGCCCAATCAGCCCCAGCATTTT. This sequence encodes CASSPGQGPNQPQHF.

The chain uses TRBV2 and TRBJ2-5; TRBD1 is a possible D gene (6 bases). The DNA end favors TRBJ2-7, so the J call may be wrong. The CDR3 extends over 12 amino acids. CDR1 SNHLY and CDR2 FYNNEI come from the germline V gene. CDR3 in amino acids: CASRGTTYEQYF. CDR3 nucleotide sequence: TGTGCCAGCAGGGGGACAACCTACGAGCAGTACTTC.

In nucleotides, the CDR3 is TGTGCCAGTAGTTGGGTCCTACAGGAGCCTCTAGCGCCTCCCTACAATGAGCAGTTCTTC. Translated: CASSWVLQEPLAPPYNEQFF. The V call is TRBV19, the J call TRBJ2-1; perhaps TRBD2 as D (6 bases). Germline assignment: CDR1 LNHDA and CDR2 SQIVND (reference sequence). This CDR3 region has 20 residues. V lost 5 bases to trimming and J lost 2 bases, with 28 bases between them. The full variable domain, rest sourced from reference TRBV19 and TRBJ2-1, is DGGITQSPKYLFRKEGQNVTLSCEQNLNHDAMYWYRQDPGQGLRLIYYSQIVNDFQKGDIAEGYSVSREKKESFPLTVTSAQKNPTAFYLCASSWVLQEPLAPPYNEQFFGPGTRLTVL.

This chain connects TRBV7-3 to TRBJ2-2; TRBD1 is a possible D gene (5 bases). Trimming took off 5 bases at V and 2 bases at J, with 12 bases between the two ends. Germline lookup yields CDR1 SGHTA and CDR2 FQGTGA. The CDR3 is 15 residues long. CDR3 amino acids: CASSPGRANTGELFF. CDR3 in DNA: TGTGCCAGCAGCCCCGGCAGGGCTAACACCGGGGAGCTGTTTTTT.

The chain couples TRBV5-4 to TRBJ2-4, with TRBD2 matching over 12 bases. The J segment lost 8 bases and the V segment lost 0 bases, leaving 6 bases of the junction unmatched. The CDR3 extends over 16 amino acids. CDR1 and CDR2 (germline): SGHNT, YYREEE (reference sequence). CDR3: CASSLAASGRAYIQYF. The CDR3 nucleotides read TGTGCCAGCAGCTTGGCGGCTAGCGGGAGGGCCTACATTCAGTACTTC.

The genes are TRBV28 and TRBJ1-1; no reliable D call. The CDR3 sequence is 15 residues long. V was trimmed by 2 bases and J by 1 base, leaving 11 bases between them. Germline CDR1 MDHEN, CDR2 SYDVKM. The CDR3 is CASSLGGLKNTEAFF. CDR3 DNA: TGTGCCAGCAGTTTAGGCGGCTTAAAGAACACTGAAGCTTTCTTT. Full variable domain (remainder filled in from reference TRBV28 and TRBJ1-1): DVKVTQSSRYLVKRTGEKVFLECVQDMDHENMFWYRQDPGLGLRLIYFSYDVKMKEKGDIPEGYSVSREKKERFSLILESASTNQTSMYLCASSLGGLKNTEAFFGQGTRLTVV.

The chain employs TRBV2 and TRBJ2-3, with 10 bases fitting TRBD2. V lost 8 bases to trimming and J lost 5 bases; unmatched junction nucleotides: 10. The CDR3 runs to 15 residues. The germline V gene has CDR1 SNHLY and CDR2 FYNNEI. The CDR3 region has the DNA TGTGCCAGCGCTCAACTAGCGGGATCCCGAGATACGCAGTATTTT. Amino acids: CASAQLAGSRDTQYF. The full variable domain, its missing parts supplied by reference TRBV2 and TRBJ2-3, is EPEVTQTPSHQVTQMGQEVILRCVPISNHLYFYWYRQILGQKVEFLVSFYNNEISEKSEIFDDQFSVERPDGSNFTLKIRSTKLEDSAMYFCASAQLAGSRDTQYFGPGTRLTVL.

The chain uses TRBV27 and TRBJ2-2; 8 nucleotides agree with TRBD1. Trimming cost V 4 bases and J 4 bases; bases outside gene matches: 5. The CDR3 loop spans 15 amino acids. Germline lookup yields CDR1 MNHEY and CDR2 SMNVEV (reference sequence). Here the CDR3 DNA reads TGTGCCAGCAGTTATTTAACAGGGGGCACCGGGGAGCTGTTTTTT. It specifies CASSYLTGGTGELFF.

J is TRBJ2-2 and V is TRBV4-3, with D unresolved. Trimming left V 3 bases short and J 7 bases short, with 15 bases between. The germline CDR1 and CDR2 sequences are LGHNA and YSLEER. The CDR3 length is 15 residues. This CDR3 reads CASSQIIPRDGELFF. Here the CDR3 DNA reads TGCGCCAGCAGCCAGATTATCCCTCGCGACGGGGAGCTGTTTTTT.

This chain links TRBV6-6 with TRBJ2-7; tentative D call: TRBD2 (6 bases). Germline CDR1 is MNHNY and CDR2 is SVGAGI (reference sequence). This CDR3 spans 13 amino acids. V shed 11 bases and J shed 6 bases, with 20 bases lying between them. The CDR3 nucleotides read TGTGCCTGTGGCCGGGACTCCTACGCCGAGCAGTACTTC. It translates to CACGRDSYAEQYF.

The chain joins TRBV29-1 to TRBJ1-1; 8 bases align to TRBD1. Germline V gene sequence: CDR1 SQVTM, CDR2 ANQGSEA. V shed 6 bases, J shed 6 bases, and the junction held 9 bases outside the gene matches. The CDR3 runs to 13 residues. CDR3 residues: CSVETGGWSEAFF. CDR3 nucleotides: TGCAGCGTGGAAACAGGGGGTTGGTCTGAAGCTTTCTTT.